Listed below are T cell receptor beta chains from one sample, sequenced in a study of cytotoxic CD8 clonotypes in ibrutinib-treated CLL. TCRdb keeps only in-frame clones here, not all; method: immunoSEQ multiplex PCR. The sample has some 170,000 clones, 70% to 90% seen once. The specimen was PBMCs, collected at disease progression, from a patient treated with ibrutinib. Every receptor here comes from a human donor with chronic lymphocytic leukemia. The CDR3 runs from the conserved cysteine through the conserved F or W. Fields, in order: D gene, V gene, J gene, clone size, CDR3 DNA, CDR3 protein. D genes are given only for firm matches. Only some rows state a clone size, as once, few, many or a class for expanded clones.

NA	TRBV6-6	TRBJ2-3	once	TGTGCCAGCAGTTACGCGGGAGATACGCAGTATTTT	CASSYAGDTQYF
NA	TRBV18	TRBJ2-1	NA	TGTGCCAGCTCACTGGGGGCGGACAATGAGCAGTTCTTC	CASSLGADNEQFF
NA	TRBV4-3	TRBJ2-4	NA	TGCGCCAGCAGCCAAGATGTCGGCTCCGGTGGAAACATTCAGTACTTC	CASSQDVGSGGNIQYF
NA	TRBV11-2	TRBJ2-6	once	TGTGCCAGCAGCTTGACTGACTCTGGGGCCAACGTCCTGACTTTC	CASSLTDSGANVLTF
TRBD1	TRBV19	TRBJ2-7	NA	TGTGCCAGTAGTATAACTCAGGGGGCCTACGAGCAGTACTTC	CASSITQGAYEQYF
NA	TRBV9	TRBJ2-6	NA	TGTGCCAGCAGCGCCACCGCCCAGGGATCTGGGGCCAACGTCCTGACTTTC	CASSATAQGSGANVLTF
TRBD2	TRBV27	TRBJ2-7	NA	TGTGCCAGCAGCAGCCTCGCGGGAGGGAATTGGGGCGAGGAGCAGTACTTC	CASSSLAGGNWGEEQYF
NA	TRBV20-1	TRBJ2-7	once	TGCAGTGCTATGTCCTACGAGCAGTACTTC	CSAMSYEQYF
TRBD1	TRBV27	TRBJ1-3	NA	TGTGCCAGCAGTTTGGTCGGGACAGGGGCAAACACCATATATTTT	CASSLVGTGANTIYF
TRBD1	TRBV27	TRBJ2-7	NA	TGTGCCAGCAGTCGGGACAGGGGTAGTGGCTACGAGCAGTACTTC	CASSRDRGSGYEQYF
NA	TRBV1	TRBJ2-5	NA	TGCACCAGCACCCTGGGACTAGCGCCAAAAGAGACCCAGTACTTC	CTSTLGLAPKETQYF
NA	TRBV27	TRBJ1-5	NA	TGTGCCAGCAGTTTAAGAGGGGTGAGCAATCAGCCCCAGCATTTT	CASSLRGVSNQPQHF
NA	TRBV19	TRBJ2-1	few	TGTGCCAGTAGTATAGGGTTTTGGGCCCCCGAAAACAATGAGCAGTTCTTC	CASSIGFWAPENNEQFF
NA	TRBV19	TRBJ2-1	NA	TGTGCCAGTAGTATGCTGGCTGAGCAGTTCTTC	CASSMLAEQFF
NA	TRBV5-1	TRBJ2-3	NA	TGCGCCAGCAGCCCGGGAGCAGATACGCAGTATTTT	CASSPGADTQYF
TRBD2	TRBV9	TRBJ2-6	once	TGTGCCAGCAGCGTAGGGTCTAGCGGCGGCTCTGGGGCCAACGTCCTGACTTTC	CASSVGSSGGSGANVLTF
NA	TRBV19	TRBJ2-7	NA	TGTGCCAGTAGTATACGTTGGACAGCGGTCTACGAGCAGTACTTC	CASSIRWTAVYEQYF
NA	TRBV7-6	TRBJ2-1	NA	TGTGCCAGCAGCTTAGGAGGGGGCAATGAGCAGTTCTTC	CASSLGGGNEQFF
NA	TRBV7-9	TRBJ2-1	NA	TGTGCCAGCAGCTTAGCCTTTGACAGGTCGTTCTTC	CASSLAFDRSFF
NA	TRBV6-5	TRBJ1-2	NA	TGTGCCAGCAGTTACTCTTCGGGGTTCTATGGCTACACCTTC	CASSYSSGFYGYTF
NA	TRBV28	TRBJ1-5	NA	TGTGCCAGCAGACAGGGTCCGAGCAATCAGCCCCAGCATTTT	CASRQGPSNQPQHF
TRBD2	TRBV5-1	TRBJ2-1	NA	TGCGCCAGCAGTTTTACTAGCGGGAGGGAATATGAGCAGTTCTTC	CASSFTSGREYEQFF
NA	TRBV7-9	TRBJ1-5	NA	TGTGCCAGCAGCCACTCCGGGACCAATCAGCCCCAGCATTTT	CASSHSGTNQPQHF
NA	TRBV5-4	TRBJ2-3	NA	TGTGCCAGCAGCCCGGACTCCCGAGGAGATACGCAGTATTTT	CASSPDSRGDTQYF
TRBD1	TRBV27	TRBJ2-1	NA	TGTGCCAGCAGTCTACAGGGGGCGATCAGGAATGAGCAGTTCTTC	CASSLQGAIRNEQFF
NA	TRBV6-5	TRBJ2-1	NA	TGTGCCAGCAGTTGGTCCCGAAGGTCTGAGCAGTTCTTC	CASSWSRRSEQFF
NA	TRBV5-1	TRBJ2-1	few	TGCGCCAGCAGCTTGGGGGCGGGATACTCCTACAATGAGCAGTTCTTC	CASSLGAGYSYNEQFF
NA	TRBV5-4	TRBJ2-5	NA	TGTGCCAGCAGCTTGGCCGGGGGGCAGGGAGAGACCCAGTACTTC	CASSLAGGQGETQYF
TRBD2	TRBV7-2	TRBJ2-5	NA	TGTGCCAGCAGCCAAAATAACGGACTAGCGGGAGGGCACCAGTACTTC	CASSQNNGLAGGHQYF
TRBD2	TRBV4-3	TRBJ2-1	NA	TGCGCCAGCAGCCAAGATCTGGGACTAGCGGGATTCAATGAGCAGTTCTTC	CASSQDLGLAGFNEQFF